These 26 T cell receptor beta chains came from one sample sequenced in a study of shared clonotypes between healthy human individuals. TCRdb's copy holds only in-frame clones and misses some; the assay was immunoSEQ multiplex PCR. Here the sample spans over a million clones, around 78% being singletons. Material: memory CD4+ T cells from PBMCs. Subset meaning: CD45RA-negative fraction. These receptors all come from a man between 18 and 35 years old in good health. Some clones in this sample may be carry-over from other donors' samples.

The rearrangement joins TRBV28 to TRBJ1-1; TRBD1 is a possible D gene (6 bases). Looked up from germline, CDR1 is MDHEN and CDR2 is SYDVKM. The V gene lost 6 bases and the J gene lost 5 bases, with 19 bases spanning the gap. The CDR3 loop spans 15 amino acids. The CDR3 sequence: CASSHRYRVETEAFF. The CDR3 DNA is TGTGCCAGCAGCCACCGCTACAGGGTGGAGACTGAAGCTTTCTTT.

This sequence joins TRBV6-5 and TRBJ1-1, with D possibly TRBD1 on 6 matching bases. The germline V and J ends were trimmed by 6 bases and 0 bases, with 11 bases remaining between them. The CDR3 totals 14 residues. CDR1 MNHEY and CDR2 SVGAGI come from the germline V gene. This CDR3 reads CASSRRQVNTEAFF. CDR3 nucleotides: TGTGCCAGCAGCCGTAGACAGGTGAACACTGAAGCTTTCTTT.

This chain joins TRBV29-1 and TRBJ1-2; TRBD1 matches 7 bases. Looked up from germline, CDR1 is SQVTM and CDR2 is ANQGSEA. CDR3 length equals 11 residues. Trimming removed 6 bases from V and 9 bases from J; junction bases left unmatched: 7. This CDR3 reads CSVRQGSSYTF. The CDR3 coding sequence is TGCAGCGTAAGACAGGGATCGAGCTACACCTTC.

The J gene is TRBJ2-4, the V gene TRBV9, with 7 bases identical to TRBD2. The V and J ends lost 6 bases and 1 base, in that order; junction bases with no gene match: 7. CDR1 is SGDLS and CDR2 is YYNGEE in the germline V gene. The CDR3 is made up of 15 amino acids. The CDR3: CASTAGGDAKNIQYF. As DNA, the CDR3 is TGTGCCAGCACCGCTGGGGGGGACGCCAAAAACATTCAGTACTTC.

The CDR3 loop is CASSFGQGSGNTIYF. The DNA of the CDR3 is TGTGCCAGCAGTTTTGGACAGGGGTCCGGAAACACCATATATTTT. The J gene is TRBJ1-3, the V gene TRBV2; 9 nucleotides match TRBD1. Looked up from germline, CDR1 is SNHLY and CDR2 is FYNNEI. The CDR3 length is 15 residues. The V gene end was trimmed by 5 bases and the J gene end by 4 bases; junction bases not matched to a gene: 6.

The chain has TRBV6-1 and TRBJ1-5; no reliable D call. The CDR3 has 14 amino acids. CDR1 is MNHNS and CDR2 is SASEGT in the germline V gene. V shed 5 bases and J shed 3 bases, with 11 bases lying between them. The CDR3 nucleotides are TGTGCCAGCAGTCCCTTTACGTACAATCAGCCCCAGCATTTT. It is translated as CASSPFTYNQPQHF.

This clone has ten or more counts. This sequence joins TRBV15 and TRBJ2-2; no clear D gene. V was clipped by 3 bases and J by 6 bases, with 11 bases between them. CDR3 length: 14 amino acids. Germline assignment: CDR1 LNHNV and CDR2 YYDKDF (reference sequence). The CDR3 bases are TGTGCCACCAGCAGCCCCCATGCCCCCGGGGAGCTGTTTTTT. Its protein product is CATSSPHAPGELFF.

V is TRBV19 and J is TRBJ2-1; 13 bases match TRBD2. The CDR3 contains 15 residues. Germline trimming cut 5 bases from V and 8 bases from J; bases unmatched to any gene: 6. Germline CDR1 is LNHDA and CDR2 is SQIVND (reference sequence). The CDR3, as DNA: TGTGCCAGTAGTCCACTAGCGGGAGGGGAGGATGAGCAGTTCTTC. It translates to CASSPLAGGEDEQFF.

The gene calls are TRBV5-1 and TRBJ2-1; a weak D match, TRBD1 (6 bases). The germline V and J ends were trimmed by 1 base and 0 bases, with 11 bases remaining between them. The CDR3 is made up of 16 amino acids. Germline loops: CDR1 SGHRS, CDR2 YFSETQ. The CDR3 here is CASSLTPDSSYNEQFF. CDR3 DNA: TGCGCCAGCAGCTTGACCCCGGACAGCTCCTACAATGAGCAGTTCTTC.

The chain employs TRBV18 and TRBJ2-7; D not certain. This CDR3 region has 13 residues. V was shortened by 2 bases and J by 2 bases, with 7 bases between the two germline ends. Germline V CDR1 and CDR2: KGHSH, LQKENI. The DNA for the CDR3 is TGTGCCAGCTCACCAACTACAACCTACGAGCAGTACTTC. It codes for CASSPTTTYEQYF. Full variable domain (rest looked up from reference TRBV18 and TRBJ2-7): NAGVMQNPRHLVRRRGQEARLRCSPMKGHSHVYWYRQLPEEGLKFMVYLQKENIIDESGMPKERFSAEFPKEGPSILRIQQVVRGDSAAYFCASSPTTTYEQYFGPGTRLTVT.

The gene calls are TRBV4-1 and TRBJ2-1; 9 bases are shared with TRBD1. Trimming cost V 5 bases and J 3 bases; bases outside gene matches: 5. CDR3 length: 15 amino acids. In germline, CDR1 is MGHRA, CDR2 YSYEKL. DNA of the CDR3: TGCGCCAGCAGCTATGGGACAGGGAACTACAATGAGCAGTTCTTC. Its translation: CASSYGTGNYNEQFF.

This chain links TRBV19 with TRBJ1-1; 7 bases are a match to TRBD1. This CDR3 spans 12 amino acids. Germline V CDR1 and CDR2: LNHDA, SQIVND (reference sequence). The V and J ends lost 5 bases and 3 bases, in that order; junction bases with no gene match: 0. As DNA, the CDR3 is TGTGCCAGTAGTGACAGGGACACTGAAGCTTTCTTT. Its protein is CASSDRDTEAFF.

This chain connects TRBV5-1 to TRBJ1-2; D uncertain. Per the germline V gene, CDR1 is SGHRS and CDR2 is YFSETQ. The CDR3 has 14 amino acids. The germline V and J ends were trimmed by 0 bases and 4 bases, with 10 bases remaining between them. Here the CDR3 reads CASSLVGQFYGYTF. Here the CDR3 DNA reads TGCGCCAGCAGCTTGGTTGGGCAGTTCTATGGCTACACCTTC.

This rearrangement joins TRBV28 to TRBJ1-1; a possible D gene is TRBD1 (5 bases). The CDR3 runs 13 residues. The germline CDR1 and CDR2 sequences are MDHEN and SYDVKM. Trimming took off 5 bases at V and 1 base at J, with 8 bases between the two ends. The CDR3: CASSRGANTEAFF. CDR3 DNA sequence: TGTGCCAGCAGTCGGGGCGCGAACACTGAAGCTTTCTTT. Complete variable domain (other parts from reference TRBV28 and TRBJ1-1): DVKVTQSSRYLVKRTGEKVFLECVQDMDHENMFWYRQDPGLGLRLIYFSYDVKMKEKGDIPEGYSVSREKKERFSLILESASTNQTSMYLCASSRGANTEAFFGQGTRLTVV.

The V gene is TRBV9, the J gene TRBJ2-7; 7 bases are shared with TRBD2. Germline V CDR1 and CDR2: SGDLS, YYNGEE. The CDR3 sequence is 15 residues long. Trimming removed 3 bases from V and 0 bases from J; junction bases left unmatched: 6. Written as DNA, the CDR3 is TGTGCCAGCAGCGCACCCGGGGGGAGCTCCTACGAGCAGTACTTC. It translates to CASSAPGGSSYEQYF.

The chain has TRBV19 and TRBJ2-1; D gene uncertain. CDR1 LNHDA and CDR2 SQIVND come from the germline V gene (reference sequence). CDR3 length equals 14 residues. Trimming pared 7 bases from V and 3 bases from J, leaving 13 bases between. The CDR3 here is CASKTNFFYNEQFF. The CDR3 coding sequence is TGTGCCAGTAAGACCAATTTCTTCTACAATGAGCAGTTCTTC.

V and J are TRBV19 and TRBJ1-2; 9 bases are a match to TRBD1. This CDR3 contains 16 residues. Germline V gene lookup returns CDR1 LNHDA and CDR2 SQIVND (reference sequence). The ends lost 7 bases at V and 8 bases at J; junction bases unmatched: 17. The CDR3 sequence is CASIRSGTGTGMGYTF. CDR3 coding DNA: TGTGCCAGTATCAGAAGCGGGACAGGGACGGGAATGGGCTACACCTTC.

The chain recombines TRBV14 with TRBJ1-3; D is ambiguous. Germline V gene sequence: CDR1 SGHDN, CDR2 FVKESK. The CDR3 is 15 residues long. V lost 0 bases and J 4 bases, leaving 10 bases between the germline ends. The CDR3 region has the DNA TGTGCCAGCAGCCAAGATCAGGCCAGAGGAAACACCATATATTTT. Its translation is CASSQDQARGNTIYF.

In DNA, the CDR3 is TGTGCCAGCAGTTCTTCAAGACAGGGGAACACCATATATTTT. It yields the protein CASSSSRQGNTIYF. This chain uses TRBV28 with TRBJ1-3; 8 bases fit TRBD1. The CDR3 runs 14 residues. The ends lost 4 bases at V and 7 bases at J; junction bases unmatched: 6. CDR1 is MDHEN and CDR2 is SYDVKM in the germline V gene.

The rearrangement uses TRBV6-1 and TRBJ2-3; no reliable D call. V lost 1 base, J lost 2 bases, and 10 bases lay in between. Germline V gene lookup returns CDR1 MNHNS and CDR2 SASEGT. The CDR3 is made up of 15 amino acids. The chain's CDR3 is CASSEVGSNTDTQYF. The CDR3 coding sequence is TGTGCCAGCAGTGAAGTAGGGTCTAACACAGATACGCAGTATTTT.

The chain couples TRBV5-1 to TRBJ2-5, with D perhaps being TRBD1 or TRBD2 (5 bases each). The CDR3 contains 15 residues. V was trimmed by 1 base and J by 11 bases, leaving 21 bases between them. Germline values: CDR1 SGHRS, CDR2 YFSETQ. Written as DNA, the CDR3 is TGCGCCAGCAGCTTGTTACCAGGAGTGTTAGGGGAGCAGTACTTC. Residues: CASSLLPGVLGEQYF.

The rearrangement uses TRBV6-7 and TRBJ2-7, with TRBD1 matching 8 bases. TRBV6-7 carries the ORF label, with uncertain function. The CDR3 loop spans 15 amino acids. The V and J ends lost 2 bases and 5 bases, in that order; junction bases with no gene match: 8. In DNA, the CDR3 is TGTGCCAGCAGTTACCTGGCAGGGGGCGAAAACGAGCAGTACTTC. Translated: CASSYLAGGENEQYF.

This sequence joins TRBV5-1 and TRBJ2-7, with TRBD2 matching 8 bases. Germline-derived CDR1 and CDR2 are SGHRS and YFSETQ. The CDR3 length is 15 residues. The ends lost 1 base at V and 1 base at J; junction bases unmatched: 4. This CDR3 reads CASSLRASGSYEQYF. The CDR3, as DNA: TGCGCCAGCAGCTTGAGGGCTAGCGGGTCCTACGAGCAGTACTTC.

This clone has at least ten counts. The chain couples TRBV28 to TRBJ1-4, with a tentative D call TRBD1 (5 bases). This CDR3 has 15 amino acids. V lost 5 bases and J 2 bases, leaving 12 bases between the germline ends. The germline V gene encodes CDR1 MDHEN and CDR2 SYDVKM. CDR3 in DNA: TGTGCCAGCAGTATCACCCGGGACACTAATGAAAAACTGTTTTTT. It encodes CASSITRDTNEKLFF.

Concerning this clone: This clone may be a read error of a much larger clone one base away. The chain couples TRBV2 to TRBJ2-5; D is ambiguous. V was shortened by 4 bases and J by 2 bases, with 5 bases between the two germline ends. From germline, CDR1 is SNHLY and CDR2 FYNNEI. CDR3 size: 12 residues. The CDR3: CASSVLQETQYF. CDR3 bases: TGTGCCAGCAGTGTCCTACAAGAGACCCAGTACTTC.

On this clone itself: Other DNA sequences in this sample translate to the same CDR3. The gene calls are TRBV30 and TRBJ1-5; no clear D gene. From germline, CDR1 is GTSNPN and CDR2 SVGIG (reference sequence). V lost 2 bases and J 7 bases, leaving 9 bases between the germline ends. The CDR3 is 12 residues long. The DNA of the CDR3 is TGTGCCTGGAGTAGTGGGAACCAGCCCCAGCATTTT. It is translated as CAWSSGNQPQHF. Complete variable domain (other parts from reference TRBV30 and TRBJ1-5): SQTIHQWPATLVQPVGSPLSLECTVEGTSNPNLYWYRQAAGRGLQLLFYSVGIGQISSEVPQNLSASRPQDRQFILSSKKLLLSDSGFYLCAWSSGNQPQHFGDGTRLSIL.